This passage covers 13 T cell receptor beta chains from one sample sequenced in a study of T-cell memory formation after mild COVID-19. TCRdb re-called the 5' RACE reads through MiXCR, storing one row per CDR3 protein. Found here are more than 110,000 distinct CDR3 sequences, almost 25% of them singletons; the top ten hold around 22%. The specimen was PBMCs or a T cell subset sorted from them (not recorded which). The source is an adult woman who had mild COVID-19 (a few samples of this study predate the infection). Cell type and time point are not known.

The chain recombines TRBV7-8 with TRBJ1-2; D not resolved. V was pared by 1 base and J by 8 bases, with 11 bases between. CDR1 is SGHVS, CDR2 FQNEAQ, per germline. CDR3 length equals 13 residues. The CDR3 is CASSLGGREGYTF. The CDR3 nucleotides are TGTGCCAGCAGCTTAGGCGGGCGAGAGGGCTACACCTTC. Using reference TRBV7-8 and TRBJ1-2 for the parts outside the CDR3, the full variable domain is GAGVSQSPRYKVAKRGQDVALRCDPISGHVSLFWYQQALGQGPEFLTYFQNEAQLDKSGLPSDRFFAERPEGSVSTLKIQRTQQEDSAVYLCASSLGGREGYTFGSGTRLTVV.

Only a few counts were recorded for this clonotype. The V gene is TRBV12-3 or TRBV12-4, the J gene TRBJ1-2; D remains unclear. CDR3 length: 12 amino acids. The ends were cut back, 3 bases at V and 8 bases at J, with 10 bases in the middle. CDR3 sequence: CASSFGEGGYTF. As DNA, the CDR3 is TGTGCCAGCAGTTTTGGGGAGGGAGGCTACACCTTC.

The table lists this clonotype with a few counts. The chain employs TRBV3-1 and TRBJ2-1, with TRBD2 matching 8 bases. CDR3 length: 18 residues. The J segment lost 3 bases and the V segment lost 0 bases, leaving 10 bases of the junction unmatched. The germline gives CDR1 LGHDT, CDR2 YNNKEL (reference sequence). CDR3 DNA: TGTGCCAGCAGCCAAGACGCGAGAGAGCGGGAGATCTACAATGAGCAGTTCTTC. Its protein product is CASSQDAREREIYNEQFF.

In DNA, the CDR3 is TGTGCCAGCAGCTTGACTAGCGGGGAGGATACGCAGTATTTT. It translates to CASSLTSGEDTQYF. V gene TRBV5-4 combines with J gene TRBJ2-3; TRBD2 matches 10 bases. V shed 1 base and J 6 bases; nucleotides not matched to a gene: 2. The CDR3 has 14 residues. CDR1 and CDR2 from the germline V gene are SGHNT and YYREEE (reference sequence).

The CDR3 reads CASSPGHGTLYNEQFF. The CDR3 nucleotides read TGTGCCAGCAGCCCGGGCCACGGGACCCTTTACAATGAGCAGTTCTTC. The rearrangement links TRBV7-3 to TRBJ2-1; D may match TRBD1 or TRBD2 (5 bases each). CDR1 and CDR2 (germline): SGHTA, FQGTGA. V was trimmed by 5 bases and J by 4 bases, leaving 18 bases between them. The CDR3 totals 16 residues.

This chain links TRBV19 with TRBJ2-2; D is unresolved. Germline values: CDR1 LNHDA, CDR2 SQIVND (reference sequence). Trimming stripped 5 bases from V and 4 bases from J, with 5 bases between. This CDR3 is 12 amino acids long. In DNA form, the CDR3 reads TGTGCCAGTAGTCACGGCACCGGGGAGCTGTTTTTT. Protein product: CASSHGTGELFF.

This clonotype was observed a handful of times. The gene calls are TRBV7-9 and TRBJ2-5; D is uncertain. Trimming shortened V by 1 base and J by 5 bases, and 11 bases separated the two germline ends. The germline V gene has CDR1 SEHNR and CDR2 FQNEAQ (reference sequence). CDR3 size: 14 residues. The CDR3 sequence: CASSLDGLRETQYF. DNA for the CDR3: TGTGCCAGCAGCTTAGATGGGTTACGGGAGACCCAGTACTTC.

V gene TRBV7-2 combines with J gene TRBJ1-5; 7 nucleotides match TRBD1. This CDR3 spans 19 amino acids. With V trimmed by 1 base and J by 1 base, 13 bases remained unmatched. Germline CDR1 and CDR2: SGHTA and FQGNSA. The DNA for the CDR3 is TGTGCCAGCAGCTTAGTGGGTGTTATGGGACAGTGGAGCAATCAGCCCCAGCATTTT. It yields the protein CASSLVGVMGQWSNQPQHF.

In its sample, this clonotype was seen a few times. The chain carries TRBV29-1 and TRBJ2-7; 8 bases align to TRBD1. This CDR3 is built from 15 residues. V was pared by 3 bases and J by 3 bases, with 10 bases of the junction left unmatched. The germline CDR1 and CDR2 sequences are SQVTM and ANQGSEA. CDR3 nucleotides: TGCAGCGTTGAGGAATGGACAGGGTATTACTACGAGCAGTACTTC. Translated: CSVEEWTGYYYEQYF.

The V gene is TRBV7-9, the J gene TRBJ2-1; 15 positions match TRBD2. The CDR3 totals 15 residues. The V and J ends lost 5 bases and 7 bases, in that order; junction bases with no gene match: 3. Germline V gives CDR1 SEHNR, CDR2 FQNEAQ (reference sequence). CDR3 sequence (DNA): TGTGCCAGCAGCCGGACTAGCGGGAGGGGAAATGAGCAGTTCTTC. It encodes CASSRTSGRGNEQFF.

This clonotype was seen many times. The V and J genes are TRBV19 and TRBJ2-7; D gene ambiguous. V was pared by 3 bases and J by 1 base, with 10 bases between. This CDR3 contains 14 residues. Germline assignment: CDR1 LNHDA and CDR2 SQIVND (reference sequence). This chain's CDR3 is CASSITPASYEQYF. In DNA, the CDR3 is TGTGCCAGTAGTATCACCCCGGCTTCCTACGAGCAGTACTTC.

The chain couples TRBV7-9 to TRBJ1-1, with D possibly being TRBD1 (5 bases). The V end was cut by 5 bases, the J end by 1 base, with 11 bases between. From germline, CDR1 is SEHNR and CDR2 FQNEAQ (reference sequence). The CDR3 sequence is 14 residues long. CDR3 nucleotide sequence: TGTGCCAGCAGCACGACAGCTACGAACACTGAAGCTTTCTTT. Its protein is CASSTTATNTEAFF.

This clonotype has just a few counts. V usage is TRBV27 and J usage is TRBJ2-1; D may be TRBD1 or TRBD2 (7 bases each). Trimming cost V 9 bases and J 6 bases, with 18 bases left between them. The CDR3 sequence is 14 residues long. Per the germline V gene, CDR1 is MNHEY and CDR2 is SMNVEV (reference sequence). The chain's CDR3 is CASNWQGGSNEQFF. Written as DNA, the CDR3 is TGTGCCAGTAATTGGCAGGGGGGGAGCAATGAGCAGTTCTTC.